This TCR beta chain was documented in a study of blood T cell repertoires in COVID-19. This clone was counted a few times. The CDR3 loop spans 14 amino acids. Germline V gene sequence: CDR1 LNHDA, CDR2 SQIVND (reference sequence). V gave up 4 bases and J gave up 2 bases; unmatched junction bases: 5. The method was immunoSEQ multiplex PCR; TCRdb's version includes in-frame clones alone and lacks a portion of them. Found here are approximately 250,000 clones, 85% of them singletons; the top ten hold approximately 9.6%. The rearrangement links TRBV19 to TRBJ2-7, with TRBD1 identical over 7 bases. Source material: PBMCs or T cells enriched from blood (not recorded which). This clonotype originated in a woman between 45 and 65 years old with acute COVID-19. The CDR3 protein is CASSTQGVPYEQYF. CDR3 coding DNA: TGTGCCAGTAGTACCCAGGGGGTCCCCTACGAGCAGTACTTC.